These 9 T cell receptor beta chains were sequenced from one sample in a study of CXCR3-negative and CXCR3-positive naive CD8 T cells. The libraries of TRB cDNA were prepared using 5' RACE with UMI labels. Reanalyzing the 5' RACE reads, TCRdb keeps one entry per CDR3 protein, without DNA. The table counts 100,000 to 150,000 distinct CDR3 sequences; 0.29% lies in the top ten. The sequenced sample consisted of naive CXCR3- CD8+ T cells from blood. The sample's subset: CD45RO-CCR7+CD27+CD95- naive CD8+ T cells lacking CXCR3 (TNR3-). The receptors here all came from a human donor in good health. Some clones in this sample may be carry-over from other donors' samples.

The chain couples TRBV29-1 to TRBJ2-1. Looked up from germline, CDR1 is SQVTM and CDR2 is ANQGSEA. There are 13 residues in the CDR3. CDR3 sequence reads: CSVRGSSYNEQFF.

This chain joins TRBV7-2 and TRBJ2-7; the TCRdb call, TRBD1, lacks DNA for checking. CDR1 and CDR2 (germline): SGHTA, FQGNSA. The CDR3 consists of 15 residues. The CDR3 reads CASSPTPNLVHEQYF. Filled out from reference TRBV7-2 and TRBJ2-7, the complete variable domain reads GAGVSQSPSNKVTEKGKDVELRCDPISGHTALYWYRQSLGQGLEFLIYFQGNSAPDKSGLPSDRFSAERTGGSVSTLTIQRTQQEDSAVYLCASSPTPNLVHEQYFGPGTRLTVT.

The CDR3: CSVMGDGDIQYF. The chain combines TRBV29-1 with TRBJ2-4; the D call from TCRdb, TRBD2, cannot be confirmed without DNA. There are 12 residues in the CDR3. CDR1 and CDR2 (germline): SQVTM, ANQGSEA. The full variable domain, completed using reference TRBV29-1 and TRBJ2-4, is SAVISQKPSRDICQRGTSLTIQCQVDSQVTMMFWYRQQPGQSLTLIATANQGSEATYESGFVIDKFPISRPNLTFSTLTVSNMSPEDSSIYLCSVMGDGDIQYFGAGTRLSVL.

This chain joins TRBV7-9 and TRBJ2-3; TCRdb indicates TRBD1, and absent DNA this call remains unverified. Looked up from germline, CDR1 is SEHNR and CDR2 is FQNEAQ (reference sequence). This CDR3 comprises 14 residues. CDR3 protein: CASSSGQGIDTQYF.

The chain has TRBV12-3 or TRBV12-4 and TRBJ2-3; TCRdb returns TRBD2, unconfirmable since there is no DNA. This CDR3 comprises 16 residues. The CDR3 is CASSPGTSGGADTQYF.

V and J are TRBV5-5 and TRBJ2-7; the TCRdb D gene call, TRBD1, has no DNA to confirm it. CDR3 length: 14 residues. Germline assignment: CDR1 SGHKS and CDR2 YYEKEE (reference sequence). CDR3 sequence reads: CASSPGTASYEQYF.

The gene calls are TRBV18 and TRBJ1-5; the TCRdb call, TRBD1, lacks DNA for checking. Germline-derived CDR1 and CDR2 are KGHSH and LQKENI. CDR3 length: 16 amino acids. The CDR3 here is CASSTDSKYSNQPQHF.

The rearrangement joins TRBV29-1 to TRBJ1-1; the TRBD1 assignment by TCRdb is unverifiable without DNA. Germline V lookup: CDR1 SQVTM, CDR2 ANQGSEA. The CDR3 is 14 amino acids. CDR3 sequence: CSVEGSLWGTEAFF.

The gene calls are TRBV6-5 and TRBJ2-1; TCRdb gives TRBD1 as the D gene, but with no DNA this cannot be confirmed. CDR1 MNHEY and CDR2 SVGAGI come from the germline V gene. The length of the CDR3 is 18 residues. CDR3 in amino acids: CASSYGGIGGAPYNEQFF.